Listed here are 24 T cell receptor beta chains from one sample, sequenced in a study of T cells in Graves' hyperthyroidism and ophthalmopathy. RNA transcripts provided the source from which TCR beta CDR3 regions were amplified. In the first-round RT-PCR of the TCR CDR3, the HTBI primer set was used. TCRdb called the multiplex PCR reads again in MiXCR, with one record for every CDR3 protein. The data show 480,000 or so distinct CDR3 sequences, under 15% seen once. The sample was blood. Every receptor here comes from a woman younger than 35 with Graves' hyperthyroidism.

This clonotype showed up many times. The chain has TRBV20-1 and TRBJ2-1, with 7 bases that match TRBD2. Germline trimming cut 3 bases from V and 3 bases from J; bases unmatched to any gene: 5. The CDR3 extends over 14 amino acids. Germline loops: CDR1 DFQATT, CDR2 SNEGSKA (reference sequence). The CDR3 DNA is TGCAGTGCTAGCGGGAGGAACTACTACAATGAGCAGTTCTTC. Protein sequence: CSASGRNYYNEQFF.

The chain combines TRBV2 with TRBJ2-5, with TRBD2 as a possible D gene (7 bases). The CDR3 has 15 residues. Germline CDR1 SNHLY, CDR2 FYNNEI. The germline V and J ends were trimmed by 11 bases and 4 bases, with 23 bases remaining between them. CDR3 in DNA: TGTGCCGCAAACGGAGGGGGGGGGAGTGGAGAGACCCAGTACTTC. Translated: CAANGGGGSGETQYF.

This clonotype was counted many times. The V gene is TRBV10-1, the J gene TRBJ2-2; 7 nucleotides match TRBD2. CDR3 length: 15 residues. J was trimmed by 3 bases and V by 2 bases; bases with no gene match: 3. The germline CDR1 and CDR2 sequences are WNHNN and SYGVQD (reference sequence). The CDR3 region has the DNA TGCGCCAGCAGTGAGAATGCGGGAGACACCGGGGAGCTGTTTTTT. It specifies CASSENAGDTGELFF.

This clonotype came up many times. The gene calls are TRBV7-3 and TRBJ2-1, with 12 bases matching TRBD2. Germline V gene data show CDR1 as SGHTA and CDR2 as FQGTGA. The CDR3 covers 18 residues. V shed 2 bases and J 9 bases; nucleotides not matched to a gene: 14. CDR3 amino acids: CASSLSPRTSGMDSEQFF. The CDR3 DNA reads TGTGCCAGCAGCTTATCCCCCCGGACTAGCGGGATGGATAGTGAGCAGTTCTTC.

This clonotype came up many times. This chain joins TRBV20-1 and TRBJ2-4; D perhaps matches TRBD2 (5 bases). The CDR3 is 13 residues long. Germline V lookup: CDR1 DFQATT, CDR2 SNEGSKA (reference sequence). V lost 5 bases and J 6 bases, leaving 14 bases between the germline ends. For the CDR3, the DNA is TGCAGTGCTTCGGACTTGCAAATAAACATTCAGTACTTC. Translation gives CSASDLQINIQYF.

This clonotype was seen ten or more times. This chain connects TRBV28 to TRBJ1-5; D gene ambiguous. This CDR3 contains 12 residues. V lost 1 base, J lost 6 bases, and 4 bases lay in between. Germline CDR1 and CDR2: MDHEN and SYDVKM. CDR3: CASSLSGQPQHF. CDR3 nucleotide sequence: TGTGCCAGCAGTTTATCGGGTCAGCCCCAGCATTTT.

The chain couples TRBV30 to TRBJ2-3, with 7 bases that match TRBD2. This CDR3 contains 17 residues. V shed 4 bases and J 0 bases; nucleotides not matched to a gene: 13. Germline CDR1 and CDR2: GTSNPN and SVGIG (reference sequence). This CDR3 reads CAWTLSPAGLSTDTQYF. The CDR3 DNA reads TGTGCCTGGACCCTAAGCCCAGCGGGGTTGAGCACAGATACGCAGTATTTT.

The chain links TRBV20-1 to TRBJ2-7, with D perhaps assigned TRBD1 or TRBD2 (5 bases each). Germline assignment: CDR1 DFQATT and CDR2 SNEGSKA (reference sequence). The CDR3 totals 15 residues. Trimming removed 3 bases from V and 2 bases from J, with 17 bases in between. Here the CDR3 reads CSASKGSRGTYEQYF. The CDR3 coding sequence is TGCAGTGCTAGCAAAGGTTCGAGGGGCACCTACGAGCAGTACTTC.

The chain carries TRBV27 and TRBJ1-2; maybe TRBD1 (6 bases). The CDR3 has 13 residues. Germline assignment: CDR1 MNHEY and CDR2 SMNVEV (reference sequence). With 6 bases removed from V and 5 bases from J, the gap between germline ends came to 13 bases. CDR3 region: CASSPGGWYGYTF. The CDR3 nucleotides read TGTGCCAGCAGCCCCGGGGGCTGGTATGGCTACACCTTC.

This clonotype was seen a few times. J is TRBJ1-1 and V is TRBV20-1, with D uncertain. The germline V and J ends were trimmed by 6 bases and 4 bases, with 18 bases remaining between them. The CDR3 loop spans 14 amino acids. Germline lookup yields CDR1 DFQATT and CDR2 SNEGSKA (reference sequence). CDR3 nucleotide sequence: TGCAGTGCCAATTCCCGAGCGGCCCCCACTGAAGCTTTCTTT. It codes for CSANSRAAPTEAFF.

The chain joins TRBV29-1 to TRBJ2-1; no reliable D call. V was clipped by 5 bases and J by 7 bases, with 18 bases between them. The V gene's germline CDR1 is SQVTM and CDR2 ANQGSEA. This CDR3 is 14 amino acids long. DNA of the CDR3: TGCAGCGTTTCCCTAAGAGTGGGTTGGAATGAGCAGTTCTTC. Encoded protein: CSVSLRVGWNEQFF.

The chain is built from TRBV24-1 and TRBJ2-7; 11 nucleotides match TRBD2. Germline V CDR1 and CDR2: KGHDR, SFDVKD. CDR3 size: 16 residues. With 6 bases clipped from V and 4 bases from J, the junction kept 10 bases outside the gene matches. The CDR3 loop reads CATSSGLAGGMYEQYF. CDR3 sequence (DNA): TGTGCCACCAGTTCGGGGCTAGCGGGAGGAATGTACGAGCAGTACTTC.

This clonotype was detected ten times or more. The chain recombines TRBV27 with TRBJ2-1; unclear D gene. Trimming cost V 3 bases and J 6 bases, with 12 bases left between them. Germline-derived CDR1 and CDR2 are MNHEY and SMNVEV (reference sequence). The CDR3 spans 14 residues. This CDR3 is CASSFPNSGNEQFF. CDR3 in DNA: TGTGCCAGCAGTTTTCCCAACTCGGGCAATGAGCAGTTCTTC.

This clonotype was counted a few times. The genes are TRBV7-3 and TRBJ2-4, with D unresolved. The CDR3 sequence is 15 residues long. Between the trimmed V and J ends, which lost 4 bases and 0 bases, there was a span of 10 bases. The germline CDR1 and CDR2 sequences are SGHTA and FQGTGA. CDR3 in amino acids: CASSSSTGAKNIQYF. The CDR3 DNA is TGTGCCAGCAGCTCATCCACGGGAGCCAAAAACATTCAGTACTTC.

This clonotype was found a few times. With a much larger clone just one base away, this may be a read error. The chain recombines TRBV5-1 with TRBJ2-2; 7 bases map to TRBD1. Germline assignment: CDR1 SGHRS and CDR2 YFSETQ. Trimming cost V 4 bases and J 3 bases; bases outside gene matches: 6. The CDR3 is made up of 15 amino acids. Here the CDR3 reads CASSPGTEDTGELFF. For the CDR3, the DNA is TGCGCCAGCAGCCCCGGGACAGAGGACACCGGGGAGCTGTTTTTT.

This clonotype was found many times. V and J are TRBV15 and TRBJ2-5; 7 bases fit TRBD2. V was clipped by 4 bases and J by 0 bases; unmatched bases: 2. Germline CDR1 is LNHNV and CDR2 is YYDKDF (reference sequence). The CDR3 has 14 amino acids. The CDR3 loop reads CATSTTSNQETQYF. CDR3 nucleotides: TGTGCCACCAGCACGACTAGCAACCAAGAGACCCAGTACTTC.

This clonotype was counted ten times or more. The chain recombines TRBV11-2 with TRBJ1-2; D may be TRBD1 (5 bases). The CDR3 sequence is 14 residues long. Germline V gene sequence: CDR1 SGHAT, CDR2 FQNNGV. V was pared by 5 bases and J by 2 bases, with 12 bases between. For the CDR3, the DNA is TGTGCCAGCAGCGCCCCGGGGCTGAACTATGGCTACACCTTC. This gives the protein CASSAPGLNYGYTF.

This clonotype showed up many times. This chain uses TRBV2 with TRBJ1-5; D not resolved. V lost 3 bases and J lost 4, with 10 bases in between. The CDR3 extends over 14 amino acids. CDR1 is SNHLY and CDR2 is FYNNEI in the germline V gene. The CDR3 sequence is CASSDVIVNQPQHF. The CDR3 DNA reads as TGTGCCAGCAGTGATGTGATAGTGAATCAGCCCCAGCATTTT.

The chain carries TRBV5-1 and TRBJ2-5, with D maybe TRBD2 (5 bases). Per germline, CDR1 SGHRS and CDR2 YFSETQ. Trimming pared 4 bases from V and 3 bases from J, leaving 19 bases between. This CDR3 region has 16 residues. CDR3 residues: CASSQSYRPGEETQYF. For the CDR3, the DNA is TGCGCCAGCAGCCAATCCTATAGACCCGGGGAAGAGACCCAGTACTTC. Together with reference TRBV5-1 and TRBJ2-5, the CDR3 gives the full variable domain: KAGVTQTPRYLIKTRGQQVTLSCSPISGHRSVSWYQQTPGQGLQFLFEYFSETQRNKGNFPGRFSGRQFSNSRSEMNVSTLELGDSALYLCASSQSYRPGEETQYFGPGTRLLVL.

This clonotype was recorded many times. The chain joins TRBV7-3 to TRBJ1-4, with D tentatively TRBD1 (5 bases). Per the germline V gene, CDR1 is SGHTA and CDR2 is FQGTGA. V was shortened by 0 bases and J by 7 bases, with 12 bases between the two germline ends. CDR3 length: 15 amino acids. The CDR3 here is CASSLTGARGEKLFF. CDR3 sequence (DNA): TGTGCCAGCAGCTTAACAGGGGCGCGGGGTGAAAAACTGTTTTTT.

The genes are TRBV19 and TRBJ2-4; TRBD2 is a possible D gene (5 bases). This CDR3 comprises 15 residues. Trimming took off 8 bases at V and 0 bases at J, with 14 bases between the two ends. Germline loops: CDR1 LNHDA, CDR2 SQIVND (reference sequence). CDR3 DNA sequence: TGTGCCAGTTCAGAGGGATATTTAGCCAAAAACATTCAGTACTTC. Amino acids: CASSEGYLAKNIQYF.

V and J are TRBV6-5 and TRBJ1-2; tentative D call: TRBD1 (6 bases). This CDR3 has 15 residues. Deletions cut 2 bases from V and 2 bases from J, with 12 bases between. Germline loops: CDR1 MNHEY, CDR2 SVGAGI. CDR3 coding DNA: TGTGCCAGCAGTTACCCCGGACAGAGCAACTATGGCTACACCTTC. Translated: CASSYPGQSNYGYTF.

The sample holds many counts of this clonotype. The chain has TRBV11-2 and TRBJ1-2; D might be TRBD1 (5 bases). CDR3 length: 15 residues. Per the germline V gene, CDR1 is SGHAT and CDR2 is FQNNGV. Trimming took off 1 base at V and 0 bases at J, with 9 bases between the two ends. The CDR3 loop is CASSLGGTANYGYTF. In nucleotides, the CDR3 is TGTGCCAGCAGCTTAGGGGGGACGGCTAACTATGGCTACACCTTC.

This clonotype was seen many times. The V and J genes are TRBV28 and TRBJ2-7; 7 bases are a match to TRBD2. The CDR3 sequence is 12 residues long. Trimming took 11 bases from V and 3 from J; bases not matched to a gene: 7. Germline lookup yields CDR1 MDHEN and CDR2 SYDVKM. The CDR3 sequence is CAVYGGNYEQYV. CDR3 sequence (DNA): TGTGCCGTGTACGGGGGGAACTACGAGCAGTACGTC.